This TCR beta chain was sequenced for a study of shared clonotypes between healthy human individuals. Germline loops: CDR1 LGHNA, CDR2 YSLEER. The CDR3 is made up of 14 amino acids. V lost 0 bases to trimming and J lost 7 bases, with 10 bases between them. The material for each subset, its genomic DNA, was split evenly across several immunoSEQ plates. The data were produced by immunoSEQ multiplex PCR, yet TCRdb's version contains in-frame clones alone and is incomplete. In the table there are approximately 1,500,000 clones, approximately 98% of which are singletons. The TCR was taken from a man aged 30 to 39 in good health. Specimen: naive CD4+ T cells sorted from blood. The sample's subset: CD45RA+ positively selected. J is TRBJ1-5 and V is TRBV4-3, with D tentatively TRBD1 (5 bases). The CDR3 DNA reads as TGCGCCAGCAGCCAAGATACGCGACAGCAGCCCCAGCATTTT. Residues: CASSQDTRQQPQHF.